The clone carrying this T cell receptor (beta chain) was observed at least ten times. Its cognate antigen is unknown. Stated time point: patch test 1, 2 weeks after DPC sensitization. Sample treatment: therapeutic diphenylcyclopropenone sensitization with weekly scalp DPC. The data derive from a study of human T cells and chemical hapten exposure. Broader study findings: The number of TCRs above 1 in 1000 frequency did not change after DPC sensitization.

The CDR3 length is 17 residues. V trimming: 3 bases; J trimming: 4 bases; junction bases outside the gene matches: 10. MiXCR was run by TCRdb on the RACE reads, yielding one entry per CDR3 protein. The top ten clones hold about 14% of a sample with about 60,000 distinct CDR3 sequences, about 9.6% of them seen once. Source: whole blood, taken in connection with sensitization to the hapten diphenylcyclopropenone (DPC). The gene calls are TRBV12-3 or TRBV12-4 and TRBJ2-3; 10 bases are shared with TRBD1. The sequence came from a woman aged 40 to 49 with alopecia areata. Some clones in this sample may be carry-over from other donors' samples. CDR3 in amino acids: CASSFFVGTGEADTQYF. The CDR3 DNA is TGTGCCAGCAGTTTCTTCGTTGGGACAGGGGAGGCAGATACGCAGTATTTT.